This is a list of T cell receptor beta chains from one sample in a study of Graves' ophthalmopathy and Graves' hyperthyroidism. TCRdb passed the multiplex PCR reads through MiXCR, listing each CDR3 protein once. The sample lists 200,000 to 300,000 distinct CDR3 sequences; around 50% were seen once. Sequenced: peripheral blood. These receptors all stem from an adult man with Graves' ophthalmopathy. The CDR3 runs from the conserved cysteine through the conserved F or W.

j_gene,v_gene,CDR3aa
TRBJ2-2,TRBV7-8,CASSWDRGSRTGELFF
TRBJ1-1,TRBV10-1,CASWDRSNTEAFF
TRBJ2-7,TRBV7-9,CASSPRTKAYEQYF
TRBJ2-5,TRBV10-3,CASSSPRRQGVETQYF
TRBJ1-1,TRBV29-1,CSVGSPPGSGAFF
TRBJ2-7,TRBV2,CASSQGGTGSSYEQYF
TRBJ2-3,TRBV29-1,CSAGRAMADTQYF
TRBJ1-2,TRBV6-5,CASSPMKTYGYTF
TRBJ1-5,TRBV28,CASSPQPGQGSNQPQHF
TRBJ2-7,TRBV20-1,CSPLSGSSSYEQYF
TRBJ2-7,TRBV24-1,CATSDQTGSHPYEQYF
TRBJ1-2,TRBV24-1,CATSDSGSGYTF
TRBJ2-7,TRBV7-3,CASSVGSNYEQYF
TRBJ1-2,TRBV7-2,CASSPRDRGVGYIF
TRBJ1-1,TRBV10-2,CASREGVEAFF
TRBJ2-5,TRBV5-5,CASSSLAGETQYF
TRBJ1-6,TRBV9,CASSVGGGDSPLHF
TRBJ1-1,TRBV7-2,CASSAMEGTEAFF
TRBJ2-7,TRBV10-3,CASSPGAGTAYEQYF
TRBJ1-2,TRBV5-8,CASSQQSDRGHGYTF
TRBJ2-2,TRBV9,CASRASFANTGELFF
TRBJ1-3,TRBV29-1,CSHLSGNTIYF
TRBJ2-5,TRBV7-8,CASSLDPSGSQETQYF
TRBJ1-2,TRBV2,CASSYRPGTGGYGYTF
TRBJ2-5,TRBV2,CASSEEITETQYF
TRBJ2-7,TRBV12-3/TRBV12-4,CASSQDPASYEQYF
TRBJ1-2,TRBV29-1,CSVGATGGARGYTF
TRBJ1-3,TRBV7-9,CASSFGSAGNTIYF
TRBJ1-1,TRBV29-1,CSVDLGRRTEAFF
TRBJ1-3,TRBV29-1,CSLDSGNTIYF
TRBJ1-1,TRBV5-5,CASSFEAGGTEAFF
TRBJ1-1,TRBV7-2,CASSLSTGNTEAFF
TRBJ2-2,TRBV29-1,CSVGNRELFF
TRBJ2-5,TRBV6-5,CASSPTLTYQYF
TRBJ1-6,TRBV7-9,CASSLAEAGGDRDPLHF
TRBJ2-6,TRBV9,CASSDDPRRSGANVLTF
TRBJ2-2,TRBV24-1,CATSDHDRTANTGELFF